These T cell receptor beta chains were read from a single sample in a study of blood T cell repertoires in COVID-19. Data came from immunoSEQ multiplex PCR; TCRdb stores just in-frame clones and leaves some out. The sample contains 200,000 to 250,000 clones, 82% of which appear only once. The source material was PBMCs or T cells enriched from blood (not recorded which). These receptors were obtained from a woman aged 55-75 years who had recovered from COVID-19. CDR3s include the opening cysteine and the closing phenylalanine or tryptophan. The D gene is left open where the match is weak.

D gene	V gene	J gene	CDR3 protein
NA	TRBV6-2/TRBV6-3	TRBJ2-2	CASSSTWRITGELFF
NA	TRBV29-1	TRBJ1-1	CSAVIGKAFF
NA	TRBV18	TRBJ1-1	CASSPPNSMNTEAFF
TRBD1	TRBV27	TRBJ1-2	CASSLLGQGASGYTF
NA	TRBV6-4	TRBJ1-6	CASSDSYGNSPLHF
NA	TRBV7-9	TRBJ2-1	CASSPGTPEQFF
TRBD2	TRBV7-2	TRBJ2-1	CASRVAGARYNEQFF
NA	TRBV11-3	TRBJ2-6	CASSLRSSSGANVLTF
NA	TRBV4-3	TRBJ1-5	CASSQDVHNMEPQHF
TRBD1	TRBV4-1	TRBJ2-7	CASSQVPGQGGYEQYF
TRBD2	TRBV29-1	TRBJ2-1	CSVDGTSGRTVNEQFF
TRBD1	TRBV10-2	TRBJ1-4	CASSETGQGEKLFF
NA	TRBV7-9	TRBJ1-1	CASSSEAGREAFF
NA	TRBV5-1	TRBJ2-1	CASSSPEEFNEQFF
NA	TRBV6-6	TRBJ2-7	CASSDKLTREQYF
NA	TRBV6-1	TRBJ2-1	CASSEAGPADRLVF
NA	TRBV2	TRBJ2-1	CASSDFRGIRNEQFF
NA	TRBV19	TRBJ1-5	CASTQGAGFNQPQHF
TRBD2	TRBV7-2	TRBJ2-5	CASSLASGGRETQYF
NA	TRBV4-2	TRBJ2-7	CASSHSVREEQYF
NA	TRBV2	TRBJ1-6	CASSEALPVLSSPLHF
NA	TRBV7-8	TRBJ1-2	CASSLAWASYGYTF
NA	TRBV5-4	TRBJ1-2	CASSLSREVGYGYTF
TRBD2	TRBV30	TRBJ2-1	CAWSLGLAGVSEQFF
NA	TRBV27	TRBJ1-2	CASSSQNQYGYTF
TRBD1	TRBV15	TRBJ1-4	CATSREFGQGAPNEKLFF
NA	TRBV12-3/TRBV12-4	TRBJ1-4	CASSLAGGAKLFF
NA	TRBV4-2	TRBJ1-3	CASSQALSGTPSSGNTIYF
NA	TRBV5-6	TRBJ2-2	CASSSQTREAYTGELFF
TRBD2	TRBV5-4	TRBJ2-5	CASRSGGVREETQYF
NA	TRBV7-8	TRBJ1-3	CASSYSDSGNTIYF
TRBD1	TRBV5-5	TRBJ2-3	CASSRRDRDLTDTQYF
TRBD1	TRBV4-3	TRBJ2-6	CASSQDLWEGTGASVLTF
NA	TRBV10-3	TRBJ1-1	CAISPGVDTEAFF
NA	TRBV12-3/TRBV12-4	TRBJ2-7	CASSRDTASGQGF
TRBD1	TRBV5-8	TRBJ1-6	CASSKGPGQGWSPLHF
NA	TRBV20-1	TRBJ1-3	CSASDNRRSGNTIYF
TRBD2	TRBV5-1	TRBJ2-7	CASSRGLAGGVYEQYF
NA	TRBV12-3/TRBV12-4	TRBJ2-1	CASSLTTGRGFF
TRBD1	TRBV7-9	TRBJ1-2	CASTQGRYGYTF
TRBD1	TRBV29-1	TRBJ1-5	CSVPSDRGHRQPQHF
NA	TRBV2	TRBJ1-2	CASSEERRGGGYTF
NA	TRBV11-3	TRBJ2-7	CASSFASNYEQYF
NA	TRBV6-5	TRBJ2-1	CASSSIVTYNEQFF
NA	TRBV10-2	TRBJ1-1	CASSESTGLDTEAFF
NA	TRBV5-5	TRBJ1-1	CASSSRVATEAFF
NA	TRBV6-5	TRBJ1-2	CASSYRGGGYTF
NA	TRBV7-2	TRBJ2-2	CASSFVGHNTGELFF
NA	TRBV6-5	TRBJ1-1	CASSYSTAGTEAFF
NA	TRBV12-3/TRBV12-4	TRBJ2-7	CASSPSRLREQYF
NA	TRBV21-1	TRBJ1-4	CASSKTGNSNEKLFF
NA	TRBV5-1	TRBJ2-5	CASSLTMETQYF
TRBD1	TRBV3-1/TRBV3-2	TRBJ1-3	CASSLRPGQGAISGNTIYF
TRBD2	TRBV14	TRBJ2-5	CASSQGATSAFFMETQYF
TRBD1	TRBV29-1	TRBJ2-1	CSVERGPPFF
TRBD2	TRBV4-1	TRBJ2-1	CASSPLRTSGRAARNEQFF
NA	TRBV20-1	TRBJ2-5	CSASPAQETQYF
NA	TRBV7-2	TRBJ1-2	CASSLASVAFNYGYTF
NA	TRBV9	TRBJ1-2	CASSGTDTNYGYTF
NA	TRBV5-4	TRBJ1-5	CASSPDQGTQPQHF